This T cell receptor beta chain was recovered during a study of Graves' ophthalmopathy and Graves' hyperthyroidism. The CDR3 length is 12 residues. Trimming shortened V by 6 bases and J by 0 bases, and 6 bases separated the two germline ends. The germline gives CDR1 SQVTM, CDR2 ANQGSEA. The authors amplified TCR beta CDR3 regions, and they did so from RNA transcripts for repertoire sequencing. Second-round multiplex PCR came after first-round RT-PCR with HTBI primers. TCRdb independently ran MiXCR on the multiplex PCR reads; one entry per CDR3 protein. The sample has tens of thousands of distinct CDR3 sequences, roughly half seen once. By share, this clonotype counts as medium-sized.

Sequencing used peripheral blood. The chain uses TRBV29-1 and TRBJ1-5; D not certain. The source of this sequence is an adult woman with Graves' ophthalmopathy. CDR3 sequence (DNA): TGCAGCGTCTCCGGTAGCAATCAGCCCCAGCATTTT. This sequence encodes CSVSGSNQPQHF.